One and the same sample provided the 18 T cell receptor beta chains below, sequenced in a study of blood T cells in healthy people across ages (dated by TCRdb to the mid-2010s). The library was built by means of 5' RACE. Sequenced using an Illumina HiSeq 2500. A second PCR of roughly 6 to 11 cycles was performed with a sample-barcoded 5' primer and a J-beta primer mix. Using fastp trimming at Q25 and MiXCR clonotype assembly, TCRdb reanalyzed the public sequencing data and kept in-frame beta chains. Rows merge per CDR3 protein into single entries with the most common DNA and genes. The sample table lists roughly 900,000 distinct CDR3 sequences, about 28% of them with a count of one. The ten largest clones add up to around a sixth of the sample. Material: blood. The receptors derive from a woman aged 80 or over in good health.

This clonotype occurred many times. This chain joins TRBV12-3 or TRBV12-4 and TRBJ2-1; D is possibly TRBD1 or TRBD2 (6 bases each). Trimming left V 5 bases short and J 6 bases short, with 17 bases between. The CDR3 has 15 residues. CDR3 nucleotides: TGTGCCAGCAGTGGCTCCCGGGGGCCCGGCAATGAGCAGTTCTTC. Translation: CASSGSRGPGNEQFF.

At least ten counts were recorded for this clonotype. This chain uses TRBV7-2 with TRBJ2-1; D is ambiguous. Germline V CDR1 and CDR2: SGHTA, FQGNSA. CDR3 size: 12 residues. The V gene lost 3 bases and the J gene lost 9 bases, with 9 bases spanning the gap. This CDR3 reads CASSFLLIEQFF. CDR3 nucleotide sequence: TGTGCCAGCAGCTTCCTTCTCATTGAGCAGTTCTTC.

This clonotype has ten or more counts. The chain joins TRBV28 to TRBJ2-7, with D perhaps being TRBD1 or TRBD2 (6 bases each). Between the trimmed V and J ends, which lost 7 bases and 9 bases, there was a span of 22 bases. CDR3 length: 14 residues. The germline CDR1 and CDR2 sequences are MDHEN and SYDVKM. The CDR3 is CASTLRDTLIGQYF. The CDR3 DNA sequence: TGTGCCAGCACGTTGCGGGACACCCTTATCGGGCAGTACTTC.

V and J are TRBV24-1 and TRBJ2-5; D is unresolved. There are 13 residues in the CDR3. The germline V and J ends were trimmed by 4 bases and 11 bases, with 16 bases remaining between them. Germline V gives CDR1 KGHDR, CDR2 SFDVKD. In DNA form, the CDR3 reads TGTGCCACCAGTGACTCTGCAGTCGATGAGCAGTACTTC. Protein: CATSDSAVDEQYF.

This clonotype was observed at least ten times. V usage is TRBV12-3 or TRBV12-4 and J usage is TRBJ2-3; 7 nucleotides match TRBD2. The length of the CDR3 is 14 residues. The V and J ends lost 3 bases and 5 bases, in that order; junction bases with no gene match: 5. As DNA, the CDR3 is TGTGCCAGCAGTTTCTCGGGGGGTGGAGATACGCAGTATTTT. It codes for CASSFSGGGDTQYF.

This clonotype was counted only a few times. A much larger clone differs by one base, so this may be a read error. This chain connects TRBV20-1 to TRBJ2-1, with TRBD2 matching 7 bases. The CDR3 loop spans 14 amino acids. Germline lookup yields CDR1 DFQATT and CDR2 SNEGSKA (reference sequence). The ends lost 2 bases at V and 4 bases at J; junction bases unmatched: 5. The CDR3: CSARSQRGYNEQFF. The CDR3 bases are TGCAGTGCTAGATCCCAGCGGGGTTACAATGAGCAGTTCTTC.

The V gene is TRBV6-5, the J gene TRBJ2-2; D gene unclear. Germline V lookup: CDR1 MNHEY, CDR2 SVGAGI. Trimming took 0 bases from V and 5 from J, leaving 10 bases between them. This CDR3 region has 15 residues. CDR3 residues: CASSYSGTYTGELFF. Written as DNA, the CDR3 is TGTGCCAGCAGTTACTCGGGCACATATACCGGGGAGCTGTTTTTT.

This clonotype was detected ten times or more. This chain links TRBV20-1 with TRBJ2-3, with TRBD2 matching 9 bases. The junction had 8 bases not matched to a gene; V was cut back by 5 bases and J by 2 bases. From germline, CDR1 is DFQATT and CDR2 SNEGSKA (reference sequence). The CDR3 consists of 15 residues. This chain's CDR3 is CSARIAGVNTDTQYF. The CDR3 coding sequence is TGCAGTGCTCGGATAGCGGGGGTCAACACAGATACGCAGTATTTT.

This clonotype has at least ten counts. The chain combines TRBV7-9 with TRBJ2-7, with D tentatively TRBD2 (7 bases). The V gene's germline CDR1 is SEHNR and CDR2 FQNEAQ (reference sequence). Trimming cost V 6 bases and J 7 bases, with 13 bases left between them. The CDR3 is 12 amino acids. CDR3: CASRQGGGEQYF. The CDR3 DNA follows: TGTGCCAGCAGGCAAGGGGGGGGAGAGCAGTACTTC.

This clonotype was observed at least ten times. V is TRBV2 and J is TRBJ1-5; tentative D call: TRBD1 (5 bases). Per germline, CDR1 SNHLY and CDR2 FYNNEI. Deletions cut 3 bases from V and 0 bases from J, with 9 bases between. The CDR3 has 15 residues. The CDR3 loop reads CASSDRGYSNQPQHF. CDR3 coding DNA: TGTGCCAGCAGTGATCGGGGCTATAGCAATCAGCCCCAGCATTTT.

This clonotype was detected ten times or more. The chain combines TRBV7-9 with TRBJ2-1, with D possibly being TRBD1 (6 bases). The CDR3 has 15 residues. The germline CDR1 and CDR2 sequences are SEHNR and FQNEAQ (reference sequence). Trimming cost V 4 bases and J 3 bases, with 13 bases left between them. As DNA, the CDR3 is TGTGCCAGCAGCTCCTTAGAGGGGGTCTACAATGAGCAGTTCTTC. Encoded protein: CASSSLEGVYNEQFF.

Concerning this clonotype: This may stem from a read error, because a much larger clone lies one nucleotide away. This rearrangement joins TRBV11-2 to TRBJ2-3; TRBD1 matches 9 bases. This CDR3 spans 14 amino acids. Germline V gene data show CDR1 as SGHAT and CDR2 as FQNNGV. V shed 5 bases and J 4 bases; nucleotides not matched to a gene: 4. The CDR3 here is CASSRDREADTQYF. Here the CDR3 DNA reads TGTGCCAGCAGCCGGGACAGGGAGGCAGATACGCAGTATTTT.

Of note for this clonotype: This sequence may be a read error, since a much larger clone differs from it by one base. This chain links TRBV20-1 with TRBJ2-7, with TRBD2 matching over 11 bases. The end of the DNA aligns better with TRBJ2-4, so the J call may be wrong. CDR1 and CDR2 (germline): DFQATT, SNEGSKA (reference sequence). The CDR3 is 12 amino acids. The DNA of the CDR3 is TGCAGTGGTATAGCGGGGGGGCACATTCAGTACTTC. Encoded protein: CSGIAGGHIQYF.

The rearrangement joins TRBV11-2 to TRBJ1-1, with D uncertain. V was trimmed by 4 bases and J by 4 bases, leaving 13 bases between them. CDR3 length: 14 residues. Germline V lookup: CDR1 SGHAT, CDR2 FQNNGV. CDR3 loop: CASSSAHWSTEAFF. The CDR3 DNA follows: TGTGCCAGCAGCTCGGCCCACTGGAGCACTGAAGCTTTCTTT.

This clonotype has more than one count but fewer than ten. A much larger clone sits a single nucleotide away, making a read error possible. The chain has TRBV7-6 and TRBJ2-7, with 7 bases fitting TRBD2. Germline values: CDR1 SGHVS, CDR2 FNYEAQ. CDR3 length equals 13 residues. V was pared by 3 bases and J by 7 bases, with 6 bases of the junction left unmatched. Written as DNA, the CDR3 is TGTGCCAGCAGCTTTACTAGCGTCAATGAGCAGTACTTC. This codes for CASSFTSVNEQYF.

V usage is TRBV11-2 and J usage is TRBJ2-2, with 7 bases matching TRBD1. The CDR3 has 15 amino acids. The germline V gene encodes CDR1 SGHAT and CDR2 FQNNGV. Trimming took 2 bases from V and 6 from J; bases not matched to a gene: 6. For the CDR3, the DNA is TGTGCCAGCAGCTTATTACAGGGGAGTCCCGGGGAGCTGTTTTTT. This sequence encodes CASSLLQGSPGELFF.

The genes are TRBV5-1 and TRBJ1-1, with 10 positions matching TRBD1. V lost 4 bases, J lost 5 bases, and 5 bases stayed unmatched. The CDR3 loop spans 14 amino acids. Germline V lookup: CDR1 SGHRS, CDR2 YFSETQ. CDR3 region: CASSTGQGETEAFF. CDR3 DNA sequence: TGCGCCAGCAGCACCGGACAGGGGGAAACTGAAGCTTTCTTT.

This clonotype was seen many times. CDR3 in DNA: TGTGCCAGCAGCTTAGTACCGGGTAATTCACCCCTCCACTTT. This gives the protein CASSLVPGNSPLHF. J is TRBJ1-6 and V is TRBV7-9, with D hard to call. The CDR3 length is 14 residues. CDR1 SEHNR and CDR2 FQNEAQ come from the germline V gene (reference sequence). Trimming took 1 base from V and 6 from J, leaving 7 bases between them. The complete variable domain, with remaining parts taken from reference TRBV7-9 and TRBJ1-6, reads DTGVSQNPRHKITKRGQNVTFRCDPISEHNRLYWYRQTLGQGPEFLTYFQNEAQLEKSRLLSDRFSAERPKGSFSTLEIQRTEQGDSAMYLCASSLVPGNSPLHFGNGTRLTVT.